A selection of T cell receptor beta chains follows, all from one sample in a study of T cell responses to AZD1222 COVID-19 vaccine. Assay: immunoSEQ multiplex PCR; the TCRdb copy retains only in-frame clones and omits some. The table shows around 130,000 clones, with about 88% occurring only once. Sequences were derived from peripheral blood, sampled 28 days after the second AZD1222 dose. The source is an adult who received the AZD1222 COVID-19 vaccine. The CDR3 runs from the conserved cysteine through the conserved F or W.

CDR3: CASSWGGANQPQHF
V: TRBV2
length: 14

CDR3: CASSGGTGSSYEQYF
V: TRBV25-1
length: 15

CDR3: CASRGLERGRITDTQYF
V: TRBV2
length: 17

CDR3: CASSQADTNTEAFF
V: TRBV4-1
length: 14

CDR3: CASSLLNQPQHF
V: TRBV28
length: 12

CDR3: CASSPHAEGNTEAFF
V: TRBV28
length: 15

CDR3: CASSPPDRGPYGYTF
V: TRBV3-1/TRBV3-2
length: 15

CDR3: CASRVTRGEAGYTF
V: TRBV6-5
length: 14

CDR3: CASSLGAANTGELFF
V: TRBV5-1
length: 15

CDR3: CASSRGQGYGYTF
V: TRBV12-3/TRBV12-4
length: 13

CDR3: CAISERGWETQYF
V: TRBV10-3
length: 13

CDR3: CASSLVTQGRDGYTF
V: TRBV7-9
length: 15

CDR3: CALRTGVIGEQYF
V: TRBV30
length: 13

CDR3: CSVHTGTDTQYF
V: TRBV29-1
length: 12

CDR3: CASSSRPEGDQPQHF
V: TRBV7-2
length: 15

CDR3: CASREQGEVQPQHF
V: TRBV27
length: 14